What follows are 26 T cell receptor beta chains derived from one specimen sequenced in a study of blood T cells in healthy people across ages. It was with a sample-barcoded 5' primer and a J-beta primer mix that a second PCR of about 6 to 12 cycles was run. In TCRdb, the 5' RACE reads were re-called with MiXCR into one record per CDR3 protein. The data hold about 2 million distinct CDR3 sequences, with 49% observed a single time. Sequences were obtained from blood. The receptors were gathered from a woman aged 40 to 50 in good health.

A few counts support this clonotype. Germline is not matched at one junction end, which may reflect a read error. The rearrangement uses TRBV20-1 and TRBJ2-1; D is possibly TRBD1 (6 bases). Germline CDR1 is DFQATT and CDR2 is SNEGSKA (reference sequence). This CDR3 is built from 11 residues. The CDR3 DNA sequence: TGCAGTGCGACCCGGGACAAAGAGCAGTTCTTC. Amino acids: CSATRDKEQFF.

This chain connects TRBV6-5 to TRBJ2-3, with 7 bases that match TRBD2. Germline V lookup: CDR1 MNHEY, CDR2 SVGAGI. The CDR3 covers 14 residues. J gave up 6 bases and V 7 bases, and 10 bases lay outside the gene matches. CDR3 protein: CASTLRGRGDTQYF. The CDR3 nucleotides read TGTGCCAGCACCTTGCGGGGGAGAGGGGATACGCAGTATTTT.

This clonotype was seen once. The junction differs from germline at one of its ends, possibly a read error. The CDR3: CVSSLEIGSYEQYF. Here the CDR3 DNA reads TGTGTCAGCAGCTTAGAAATAGGGTCCTACGAGCAGTACTTC. V and J are TRBV11-2 and TRBJ2-7; D is unresolved. There are 14 residues in the CDR3. Germline CDR1 reads SGHAT; CDR2 reads FQNNGV.

This clonotype was picked up one time. V usage is TRBV29-1 and J usage is TRBJ1-2, with D perhaps matching TRBD1 (6 bases). The CDR3 loop spans 13 amino acids. The germline V gene encodes CDR1 SQVTM and CDR2 ANQGSEA. V was shortened by 6 bases and J by 5 bases, with 16 bases between the two germline ends. The CDR3 loop is CSVTGHGEYGYTF. CDR3 nucleotides: TGCAGCGTAACGGGACACGGAGAGTATGGCTACACCTTC.

This rearrangement joins TRBV6-1 to TRBJ1-2; D gene uncertain. CDR3 size: 12 residues. V shed 5 bases and J shed 8 bases, with 12 bases lying between them. Germline-derived CDR1 and CDR2 are MNHNS and SASEGT. CDR3 coding DNA: TGTGCCAGCAGTCCCCATTCGGGAGGCTACACCTTC. Translation: CASSPHSGGYTF.

J is TRBJ1-4 and V is TRBV7-9; the match to TRBD1 covers 8 bases. V trimming: 4 bases; J trimming: 3 bases; junction bases outside the gene matches: 13. This CDR3 is 18 amino acids long. Germline CDR1 and CDR2: SEHNR and FQNEAQ (reference sequence). The CDR3 nucleotides read TGTGCCAGCAGCTCCTTGACAGGGGTGGTAGTATCTAATGAAAAACTGTTTTTT. It codes for CASSSLTGVVVSNEKLFF.

The chain combines TRBV5-1 with TRBJ1-2, with D possibly being TRBD1 (5 bases). Germline values: CDR1 SGHRS, CDR2 YFSETQ. The CDR3 totals 14 residues. Trimming left V 4 bases short and J 6 bases short, with 16 bases between. The CDR3 DNA follows: TGCGCCAGCAGCGGCGGGGGTGGGGTCGATGGCTACACCTTC. Its translation: CASSGGGGVDGYTF.

The chain recombines TRBV5-6 with TRBJ2-7; D gene uncertain. The CDR3 is made up of 13 amino acids. Germline CDR1 SGHDT, CDR2 YYEEEE. The V end lost 6 bases, the J end lost 3 bases, and 13 bases lay between the germline ends. CDR3 DNA: TGTGCCAGCACCAAAACGGCAAACTACGAGCAGTACTTC. Translated: CASTKTANYEQYF.

The chain joins TRBV11-3 to TRBJ2-7, with 12 bases matching TRBD2. J was trimmed by 13 bases and V by 5 bases; bases with no gene match: 21. CDR3 length: 17 amino acids. Germline V gives CDR1 SGHNT, CDR2 YENEEA. The CDR3 sequence is CASSPRTSGASQETHYF. CDR3 nucleotides: TGTGCCAGCAGCCCAAGGACTAGCGGGGCGTCCCAAGAGACCCATTACTTC.

This clonotype was found a few times. This chain connects TRBV29-1 to TRBJ2-5; no clear D gene. CDR1 SQVTM and CDR2 ANQGSEA come from the germline V gene. The CDR3 covers 13 residues. V lost 6 bases to trimming and J lost 4 bases, with 15 bases between them. For the CDR3, the DNA is TGCAGCGTCCGACTTAGTTCGAGAGAGACCCAGTACTTC. Translated, it gives CSVRLSSRETQYF.

The rearrangement joins TRBV25-1 to TRBJ1-4; 8 nucleotides agree with TRBD1. The CDR3 extends over 15 amino acids. The V and J ends lost 3 bases and 7 bases, in that order; junction bases with no gene match: 7. Germline CDR1 MGHDK, CDR2 SYGVNS. The CDR3 here is CASSDPGTGGEKLFF. CDR3 DNA: TGTGCCAGCAGTGACCCCGGGACAGGTGGTGAAAAACTGTTTTTT.

This clonotype has a handful of counts. V and J are TRBV7-2 and TRBJ2-5; D assignment may be TRBD1 or TRBD2 (7 bases each). The germline CDR1 and CDR2 sequences are SGHTA and FQGNSA. Trimming took 1 base from V and 4 from J, leaving 13 bases between them. The CDR3 contains 15 residues. The CDR3: CASSLEQGRGETQYF. CDR3 nucleotides: TGTGCCAGCAGCTTAGAACAGGGGAGGGGAGAGACCCAGTACTTC. The whole variable domain, remainder taken from reference TRBV7-2 and TRBJ2-5, is GAGVSQSPSNKVTEKGKDVELRCDPISGHTALYWYRQSLGQGLEFLIYFQGNSAPDKSGLPSDRFSAERTGGSVSTLTIQRTQQEDSAVYLCASSLEQGRGETQYFGPGTRLLVL.

CDR3 DNA sequence: TGTGCCAGCACCAAGGTTGGGGGGAGCTCCTACGAGCAGTACTTC. Amino acids: CASTKVGGSSYEQYF. This chain uses TRBV6-2 or TRBV6-3 with TRBJ2-7; maybe TRBD2 (6 bases). CDR3 length: 15 amino acids. The V end lost 7 bases, the J end lost 0 bases, and 16 bases lay between the germline ends. Germline V gene sequence: CDR1 MNHEY, CDR2 SVGEGT.

Only a few counts were recorded for this clonotype. This sequence joins TRBV6-6 and TRBJ2-7, with D hard to call. Germline CDR1 and CDR2: MNHNY and SVGAGI (reference sequence). This CDR3 has 12 amino acids. V dropped 5 bases and J dropped 7 bases, with 12 bases sitting between them. The CDR3 DNA reads as TGTGCCAGCAGTCACAAGATGGGGGAGCAGTACTTC. Translated, it gives CASSHKMGEQYF.

The chain links TRBV4-2 to TRBJ2-7; no definite D call. Germline CDR1 LGHNA, CDR2 YNFKEQ. The ends were cut back, 0 bases at V and 9 bases at J, with 9 bases in the middle. CDR3 length equals 12 residues. The CDR3 reads CASSQDRYRQYF. CDR3 DNA sequence: TGTGCCAGCAGCCAAGATCGATACAGGCAGTACTTC.

There are a few counts of this clonotype. This chain joins TRBV11-2 and TRBJ2-3; TRBD2 matches 7 bases. After removal of 2 bases from V and 12 bases from J, the junction contained 14 bases not matched to a gene. Per the germline V gene, CDR1 is SGHAT and CDR2 is FQNNGV. The CDR3 is 15 amino acids. CDR3 sequence reads: CASSLSRSRAGQQYF. As DNA, the CDR3 is TGTGCCAGCAGCTTATCACGCTCCCGAGCGGGGCAACAGTATTTT.

The chain is built from TRBV7-9 and TRBJ2-3; D may be TRBD1 (6 bases). The CDR3 runs to 15 residues. Germline CDR1 and CDR2: SEHNR and FQNEAQ (reference sequence). V lost 3 bases and J lost 4, with 14 bases in between. This chain's CDR3 is CASSFDRGSSDTQYF. CDR3 in DNA: TGTGCCAGCAGCTTCGATAGGGGGTCATCAGATACGCAGTATTTT.

This clonotype was counted a few times. The V and J genes are TRBV4-3 and TRBJ1-1, with a tentative D call TRBD1 (5 bases). Trimming took off 2 bases at V and 0 bases at J, with 22 bases between the two ends. This CDR3 has 19 residues. CDR1 and CDR2 from the germline V gene are LGHNA and YSLEER. In DNA, the CDR3 is TGCGCCAGCAGCCAACGATCGGGCCCTGTGGCAGGGTTGAACACTGAAGCTTTCTTT. Protein product: CASSQRSGPVAGLNTEAFF.

The rearrangement links TRBV6-6 to TRBJ2-1; D may be TRBD2 (5 bases). The end of the DNA aligns better with TRBJ2-7, so the J call may be wrong. The CDR3 runs to 15 residues. Germline CDR1 is MNHNY and CDR2 is SVGAGI (reference sequence). The CDR3 here is CASSYSRRVGFEQYF. CDR3 DNA sequence: TGTGCCAGCAGTTACTCGCGGCGGGTCGGGTTCGAGCAGTACTTC.

To note about this clonotype: The CDR3 does not close with the conserved phenylalanine or tryptophan, likely indicating a read error. The V call is TRBV5-5, the J call TRBJ1-5; D might be TRBD1 (5 bases). The germline V gene has CDR1 SGHKS and CDR2 YYEKEE (reference sequence). The CDR3 extends over 15 amino acids. The V gene lost 4 bases and the J gene lost 0 bases, with 11 bases spanning the gap. In DNA, the CDR3 is TGTGCCAGCAGCAGGGACTGGGATAGCAATCAGCCCCAGCATTTA. This codes for CASSRDWDSNQPQHL.

The chain couples TRBV6-1 to TRBJ2-7; TRBD2 matches at 13 bases. Trimming removed 5 bases from V and 6 bases from J; junction bases left unmatched: 16. The CDR3 sequence is 18 residues long. In germline, CDR1 is MNHNS, CDR2 SASEGT. The CDR3 DNA reads TGTGCCAGCAGTCTAAGGGGCGGGGCGACTAGCGGGGGGATCGAGCAGTACTTC. Its translation is CASSLRGGATSGGIEQYF.

The V and J genes are TRBV20-1 and TRBJ2-7, with D possibly being TRBD1 or TRBD2 (5 bases each). Germline V lookup: CDR1 DFQATT, CDR2 SNEGSKA (reference sequence). The V and J ends lost 4 bases and 4 bases respectively, with 17 bases between them. The CDR3 is 14 amino acids. CDR3 in DNA: TGCAGTGCTATCAAGGACACTAGTTCGTACGAGCAGTACTTC. Residues: CSAIKDTSSYEQYF.

This clonotype was seen a handful of times. This rearrangement joins TRBV20-1 to TRBJ2-1, with 11 bases that match TRBD2. This CDR3 is 19 amino acids long. The V segment lost 0 bases and the J segment 1 base; nucleotides outside the gene matches: 11. Germline CDR1 DFQATT, CDR2 SNEGSKA (reference sequence). CDR3 in amino acids: CSARDTTPGLAVSYNEQFF. CDR3 nucleotides: TGCAGTGCTAGAGATACGACCCCGGGACTAGCGGTTTCCTACAATGAGCAGTTCTTC.

The table lists this clonotype with a few counts. In nucleotides, the CDR3 is TGTGCCAGCAGTCCTGCCATCGGGACCGCCAACTATGGCTACACCTTC. This codes for CASSPAIGTANYGYTF. The chain links TRBV6-2 or TRBV6-3 to TRBJ1-2; weak D call: TRBD1 (5 bases). Trimming took 5 bases from V and 2 from J, leaving 18 bases between them. The CDR3 has 16 residues. Germline V lookup: CDR1 MNHEY, CDR2 SVGEGT.

This clonotype was seen only a few times. The genes are TRBV7-2 and TRBJ2-7; D perhaps matches TRBD2 (5 bases). This CDR3 region has 15 residues. Trimming took 0 bases from V and 2 from J, leaving 11 bases between them. The germline gives CDR1 SGHTA, CDR2 FQGNSA. CDR3 residues: CASSLALSGPYEQYF. The CDR3 nucleotides read TGTGCCAGCAGCTTAGCGTTAAGCGGACCCTACGAGCAGTACTTC.

Written as DNA, the CDR3 is TGCGCCAGCAGCCAAGATGGCGGGGCCTACGAGCAGTACTTC. It is translated as CASSQDGGAYEQYF. V gene TRBV4-3 combines with J gene TRBJ2-7; D may be TRBD2 (6 bases). The CDR3 has 14 amino acids. CDR1 is LGHNA and CDR2 is YSLEER in the germline V gene. Trimming removed 0 bases from V and 2 bases from J, with 8 bases in between.